The 24 T cell receptor beta chains given below trace back to one sample, sequenced in a study of blood T cell repertoires in COVID-19. The protocol was immunoSEQ multiplex PCR, while the TCRdb copy is restricted to in-frame clones and leaves out a portion. The table lists about 150,000 clones, approximately 86% of them singletons. The material sequenced was PBMCs or T cells enriched from blood (not recorded which). These receptors all stem from a woman aged 40 to 49 who had been exposed to COVID-19.

V and J are TRBV29-1 and TRBJ2-3, with D uncertain. The CDR3 loop spans 14 amino acids. V lost 0 bases and J 1 base, leaving 8 bases between the germline ends. Germline V CDR1 and CDR2: SQVTM, ANQGSEA. The DNA of the CDR3 is TGCAGCGTTGAAGATTTCTCCCGCACAGATACGCAGTATTTT. This codes for CSVEDFSRTDTQYF.

The chain has TRBV12-3 or TRBV12-4 and TRBJ1-5; perhaps TRBD1 as D (6 bases). There are 13 residues in the CDR3. V shed 4 bases and J shed 6 bases, with 10 bases lying between them. The CDR3 loop is CASSSGGPQPQHF. DNA of the CDR3: TGTGCCAGCAGTTCGGGGGGCCCTCAGCCCCAGCATTTT.

This chain joins TRBV4-2 and TRBJ1-2; D possibly corresponds to TRBD1 (5 bases). Trimming shortened V by 4 bases and J by 0 bases, and 9 bases separated the two germline ends. The CDR3 consists of 14 residues. Germline CDR1 is LGHNA and CDR2 is YNFKEQ. The CDR3 DNA sequence: TGTGCCAGCAGCCCGACAGAGTCTAACTATGGCTACACCTTC. It translates to CASSPTESNYGYTF.

The chain combines TRBV4-1 with TRBJ2-1; 9 bases align to TRBD2. V dropped 3 bases and J dropped 0; count of bases not matched to a gene: 3. The CDR3 loop spans 16 amino acids. The germline CDR1 and CDR2 sequences are MGHRA and YSYEKL. The CDR3 bases are TGCGCCAGCAGCCAGAGTAGCGGGAGCTCCTACAATGAGCAGTTCTTC. It is translated as CASSQSSGSSYNEQFF.

The rearrangement uses TRBV6-5 and TRBJ2-7; no clear D gene. The length of the CDR3 is 14 residues. V gave up 4 bases and J gave up 7 bases, with 17 bases separating them. Germline lookup yields CDR1 MNHEY and CDR2 SVGAGI. This chain's CDR3 is CASSFLGRPDEQYF. CDR3 nucleotides: TGTGCCAGCAGTTTCCTCGGCAGGCCAGATGAGCAGTACTTC.

V and J are TRBV7-9 and TRBJ1-6, with 7 bases lining up with TRBD1. Germline CDR1 SEHNR, CDR2 FQNEAQ (reference sequence). Trimming at V came to 5 bases and at J to 7 bases, leaving 8 bases not matched to a gene. This CDR3 comprises 15 residues. In nucleotides, the CDR3 is TGTGCCAGCAGCGCCCAGACAGGGCTAAATTCACCCCTCCACTTT. This sequence encodes CASSAQTGLNSPLHF.

The chain links TRBV6-5 to TRBJ1-2; 7 positions agree with TRBD1. The V segment lost 10 bases and the J segment 4 bases; nucleotides outside the gene matches: 6. Germline V gene lookup returns CDR1 MNHEY and CDR2 SVGAGI. The CDR3 has 12 amino acids. CDR3 region: CAISRGVYGYTF. CDR3 coding DNA: TGTGCCATCTCCAGGGGGGTCTATGGCTACACCTTC.

This clone was found once. The chain employs TRBV14 and TRBJ1-3; D unresolved. This CDR3 comprises 13 residues. Germline V gene lookup returns CDR1 SGHDN and CDR2 FVKESK. V was trimmed by 0 bases and J by 3 bases, leaving 3 bases between them. DNA for the CDR3: TGTGCCAGCAGCCAAGACGGTGGAAACACCATATATTTT. Translation gives CASSQDGGNTIYF.

The V call is TRBV11-2, the J call TRBJ2-2; the D gene is possibly TRBD1 (5 bases). From germline, CDR1 is SGHAT and CDR2 FQNNGV. This CDR3 region has 16 residues. Trimming left V 0 bases short and J 4 bases short, with 12 bases between. The CDR3 loop is CASSLDSGFGTGELFF. The CDR3 DNA reads as TGTGCCAGCAGCTTAGATTCAGGGTTTGGCACCGGGGAGCTGTTTTTT.

The rearrangement uses TRBV19 and TRBJ2-1; weak D call: TRBD1 (7 bases). The germline gives CDR1 LNHDA, CDR2 SQIVND (reference sequence). This CDR3 is 13 amino acids long. V was shortened by 6 bases and J by 7 bases, with 13 bases between the two germline ends. The CDR3 bases are TGTGCCAGTAGCCCGACAGGGACTAATGAGCAGTTCTTC. It specifies CASSPTGTNEQFF. Based on the CDR3 plus reference TRBV19 and TRBJ2-1, the full variable domain is DGGITQSPKYLFRKEGQNVTLSCEQNLNHDAMYWYRQDPGQGLRLIYYSQIVNDFQKGDIAEGYSVSREKKESFPLTVTSAQKNPTAFYLCASSPTGTNEQFFGPGTRLTVL.

V and J are TRBV27 and TRBJ1-2; the match to TRBD1 covers 8 bases. The V gene's germline CDR1 is MNHEY and CDR2 SMNVEV (reference sequence). The CDR3 has 13 amino acids. V shed 6 bases and J 6 bases; nucleotides not matched to a gene: 6. The CDR3 protein is CASSDRDRNGYTF. The CDR3 DNA follows: TGTGCCAGCAGCGACCGGGACAGGAATGGCTACACCTTC.

This chain joins TRBV7-3 and TRBJ1-2; D gene unclear. V was pared by 5 bases and J by 8 bases, with 15 bases between. CDR1 and CDR2 (germline): SGHTA, FQGTGA. The CDR3 extends over 13 amino acids. CDR3 sequence reads: CASSPTPEVGYTF. Here the CDR3 DNA reads TGTGCCAGCAGCCCAACCCCGGAGGTGGGCTACACCTTC. The whole variable domain, filled in from reference TRBV7-3 and TRBJ1-2, reads GAGVSQTPSNKVTEKGKYVELRCDPISGHTALYWYRQSLGQGPEFLIYFQGTGAADDSGLPNDRFFAVRPEGSVSTLKIQRTERGDSAVYLCASSPTPEVGYTFGSGTRLTVV.

The chain has TRBV5-1 and TRBJ2-7; possibly TRBD1 for D (6 bases). Germline values: CDR1 SGHRS, CDR2 YFSETQ. This CDR3 is built from 15 residues. Trimming took 3 bases from V and 3 from J, leaving 16 bases between them. The CDR3 protein is CASSSGQSHLYEQYF. CDR3 nucleotide sequence: TGCGCCAGCAGCTCCGGACAGTCTCACCTCTACGAGCAGTACTTC.

V and J are TRBV6-5 and TRBJ2-3, with TRBD2 as a possible D gene (6 bases). Trimming removed 2 bases from V and 2 bases from J, with 11 bases in between. Germline lookup yields CDR1 MNHEY and CDR2 SVGAGI. This CDR3 has 15 amino acids. The CDR3 region is CASSYDAGNTDTQYF. The CDR3, as DNA: TGTGCCAGCAGTTACGACGCGGGAAACACAGATACGCAGTATTTT.

This clone was counted at least ten times. This chain joins TRBV5-5 and TRBJ2-2; maybe TRBD1 (5 bases). CDR3 length equals 15 residues. CDR1 is SGHKS and CDR2 is YYEKEE in the germline V gene (reference sequence). V was trimmed by 4 bases and J by 7 bases, leaving 17 bases between them. CDR3 coding DNA: TGTGCCAGCAGCCATCGTCCAGGGTCTGACGGGGAGCTGTTTTTT. Translation gives CASSHRPGSDGELFF. Filled out from reference TRBV5-5 and TRBJ2-2, the complete variable domain reads DAGVTQSPTHLIKTRGQQVTLRCSPISGHKSVSWYQQVLGQGPQFIFQYYEKEERGRGNFPDRFSARQFPNYSSELNVNALLLGDSALYLCASSHRPGSDGELFFGEGSRLTVL.

The V and J genes are TRBV20-1 and TRBJ2-5; the match to TRBD2 covers 10 bases. Germline lookup yields CDR1 DFQATT and CDR2 SNEGSKA (reference sequence). The CDR3 covers 14 residues. V dropped 3 bases and J dropped 4; count of bases not matched to a gene: 5. The CDR3 region is CSASRLAGAETQYF. CDR3 sequence (DNA): TGCAGTGCTAGTCGGCTAGCGGGAGCAGAGACCCAGTACTTC.

The chain combines TRBV4-2 with TRBJ1-1; D might be TRBD1 (5 bases). Germline V CDR1 and CDR2: LGHNA, YNFKEQ. The CDR3 consists of 15 residues. The V gene lost 3 bases and the J gene lost 4 bases, with 15 bases spanning the gap. The CDR3 is CASSQYDRAVTEAFF. Here the CDR3 DNA reads TGTGCCAGCAGCCAGTATGACAGAGCAGTCACTGAAGCTTTCTTT.

The V and J genes are TRBV28 and TRBJ1-4; unclear D gene. This CDR3 comprises 15 residues. Trimming took off 2 bases at V and 0 bases at J, with 7 bases between the two ends. From germline, CDR1 is MDHEN and CDR2 SYDVKM. CDR3 DNA sequence: TGTGCCAGCAGTTTAACAACAGCAACTAATGAAAAACTGTTTTTT. As protein: CASSLTTATNEKLFF.

For the CDR3, the DNA is TGTGCCAGCAGTGAAGGGACAGGGGGGGAGACCCAGTACTTC. This sequence encodes CASSEGTGGETQYF. The chain carries TRBV6-1 and TRBJ2-5; 10 nucleotides agree with TRBD1. Germline CDR1 is MNHNS and CDR2 is SASEGT. Unmatched junction bases numbered 1, after V lost 1 base and J lost 5 bases. The CDR3 has 14 amino acids.

The chain links TRBV2 to TRBJ2-3; TRBD2 matches 13 bases. With V trimmed by 2 bases and J by 0 bases, 5 bases remained unmatched. Germline assignment: CDR1 SNHLY and CDR2 FYNNEI. The CDR3 spans 18 residues. The CDR3 sequence: CASSEMGLAGYSTDTQYF. The CDR3 DNA reads TGTGCCAGCAGTGAAATGGGACTAGCGGGATATAGCACAGATACGCAGTATTTT.

The genes are TRBV6-5 and TRBJ2-5; 8 nucleotides align to TRBD2. The CDR3 runs 15 residues. Trimming took 6 bases from V and 3 from J; bases not matched to a gene: 9. CDR1 is MNHEY, CDR2 SVGAGI, per germline. The CDR3 coding sequence is TGTGCCAGCAGACCGGGGGGGACTTTGGAAGAGACCCAGTACTTC. This sequence encodes CASRPGGTLEETQYF.

The V gene is TRBV1, the J gene TRBJ1-1; TRBD1, the D gene given by the table, was not confirmed from the DNA. TRBV1 is noted as a pseudogene. The CDR3 totals 14 residues. The CDR3 nucleotides read TGCACCAGCAGCCACTCCCACAGGGGCACTGAAGCTTTCTTT. It yields the protein CTSSHSHRGTEAFF.

This rearrangement joins TRBV28 to TRBJ2-1; TRBD2 is a possible D gene (6 bases). The germline V gene encodes CDR1 MDHEN and CDR2 SYDVKM. The CDR3 totals 15 residues. The V gene lost 5 bases and the J gene lost 4 bases, with 15 bases spanning the gap. For the CDR3, the DNA is TGTGCCAGCAGTCCCAGGAGGGACTTGTACAATGAGCAGTTCTTC. It specifies CASSPRRDLYNEQFF. Looking up the rest from reference TRBV28 and TRBJ2-1 gives the full variable domain: DVKVTQSSRYLVKRTGEKVFLECVQDMDHENMFWYRQDPGLGLRLIYFSYDVKMKEKGDIPEGYSVSREKKERFSLILESASTNQTSMYLCASSPRRDLYNEQFFGPGTRLTVL.

The chain couples TRBV9 to TRBJ1-5; TRBD1 matches at 11 bases. V shed 3 bases and J 6 bases; nucleotides not matched to a gene: 5. Per the germline V gene, CDR1 is SGDLS and CDR2 is YYNGEE. This CDR3 comprises 15 residues. The CDR3 sequence: CASSAGQGAVQPQHF. The DNA for the CDR3 is TGTGCCAGCAGCGCCGGACAGGGGGCGGTTCAGCCCCAGCATTTT.